This T cell receptor (beta chain) appears in the sequencing data of a study of blood T cell repertoires in COVID-19. Produced via immunoSEQ multiplex PCR; TCRdb's table is partial and in-frame only. Here the sample spans 110,000 to 150,000 clones, approximately 78% being singletons. Clinical histories supplied by participants themselves formed the basis of cohort assignment. This clone came up once. The sequence was obtained from a woman in her forties or fifties who had recovered from COVID-19. Sequenced sample: PBMCs or T cells enriched from blood (not recorded which).

The CDR3: CATATENTEAFF. In nucleotides, the CDR3 is TGTGCCACCGCGACAGAGAACACTGAAGCTTTCTTT. This chain joins TRBV18 and TRBJ1-1; possibly TRBD1 for D (5 bases). The V end lost 10 bases, the J end lost 1 base, and 10 bases lay between the germline ends. This CDR3 is 12 amino acids long. CDR1 and CDR2 (germline): KGHSH, LQKENI. The full variable domain, its missing parts supplied by reference TRBV18 and TRBJ1-1, is NAGVMQNPRHLVRRRGQEARLRCSPMKGHSHVYWYRQLPEEGLKFMVYLQKENIIDESGMPKERFSAEFPKEGPSILRIQQVVRGDSAAYFCATATENTEAFFGQGTRLTVV.